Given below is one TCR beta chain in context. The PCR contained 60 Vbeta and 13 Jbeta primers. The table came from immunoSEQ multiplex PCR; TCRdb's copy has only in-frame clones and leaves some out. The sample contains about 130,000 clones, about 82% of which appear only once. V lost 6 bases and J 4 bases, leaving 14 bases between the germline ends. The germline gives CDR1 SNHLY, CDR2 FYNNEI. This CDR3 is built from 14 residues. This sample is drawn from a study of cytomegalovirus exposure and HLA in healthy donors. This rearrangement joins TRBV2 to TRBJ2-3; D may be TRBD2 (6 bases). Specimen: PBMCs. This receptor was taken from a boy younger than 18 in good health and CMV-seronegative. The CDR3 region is CASSLGASADTQYF. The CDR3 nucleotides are TGTGCCAGCAGCCTTGGGGCTAGCGCAGATACGCAGTATTTT.